The 21 T cell receptor beta chains reported below all come from one sample, sequenced in a study of neurological immune-mediated disorders. The time point is: longitudinal time-point 2. TCRdb used MiXCR to reprocess the 5' RACE reads, holding one entry per CDR3 protein. The sample consists of about 49,000 distinct CDR3 sequences, 13% of them appearing once. The sample was PBMCs. The source of these receptors is a male donor with HTLV-1-associated myelopathy (HAM/TSP).

This clonotype showed up many times. This rearrangement joins TRBV27 to TRBJ1-5; 9 nucleotides agree with TRBD1. V lost 6 bases, J lost 1 base, and 4 bases stayed unmatched. CDR1 MNHEY and CDR2 SMNVEV come from the germline V gene (reference sequence). This CDR3 contains 15 residues. CDR3 protein: CASRQGALSNQPQHF. CDR3 nucleotide sequence: TGTGCCAGCAGACAGGGGGCGCTGAGCAATCAGCCCCAGCATTTT.

This clonotype was seen repeatedly, ten times or more. The genes are TRBV20-1 and TRBJ2-1, with TRBD2 identical over 12 bases. The V and J ends lost 4 bases and 0 bases, in that order; junction bases with no gene match: 1. Germline CDR1 and CDR2: DFQATT and SNEGSKA (reference sequence). The CDR3 loop spans 15 amino acids. For the CDR3, the DNA is TGCAGTGCTAAGACTAGCGGGAGCTCCTACAATGAGCAGTTCTTC. Its protein product is CSAKTSGSSYNEQFF.

The table lists this clonotype with many counts. This chain joins TRBV5-1 and TRBJ2-3, with D unclear. From germline, CDR1 is SGHRS and CDR2 YFSETQ. The ends were cut back, 2 bases at V and 3 bases at J, with 10 bases in the middle. The CDR3 runs 14 residues. The CDR3 here is CASSFRQETDTQYF. The CDR3 DNA is TGCGCCAGCAGCTTTCGGCAGGAGACAGATACGCAGTATTTT.

In this sample, this clonotype turned up many times. The gene calls are TRBV20-1 and TRBJ1-5; tentative D call: TRBD1 (6 bases). Germline assignment: CDR1 DFQATT and CDR2 SNEGSKA (reference sequence). The V end lost 4 bases, the J end lost 5 bases, and 12 bases lay between the germline ends. The CDR3 is made up of 13 amino acids. The CDR3 loop is CSATGTLDQPQHF. For the CDR3, the DNA is TGCAGTGCTACCGGGACATTAGATCAGCCCCAGCATTTT.

The chain joins TRBV20-1 to TRBJ1-5; 8 bases line up with TRBD1. Trimming at V came to 0 bases and at J to 6 bases, leaving 4 bases not matched to a gene. The CDR3 spans 14 residues. Germline V gene sequence: CDR1 DFQATT, CDR2 SNEGSKA (reference sequence). CDR3 coding DNA: TGCAGTGCTAGAGAGGGGACAGGTACTCAGCCCCAGCATTTT. Encoded protein: CSAREGTGTQPQHF.

This clonotype was seen many times. The rearrangement uses TRBV20-1 and TRBJ2-5; D possibly matches TRBD1 or TRBD2 (6 bases each). Looked up from germline, CDR1 is DFQATT and CDR2 is SNEGSKA (reference sequence). V lost 3 bases to trimming and J lost 7 bases, with 12 bases between them. There are 12 residues in the CDR3. This CDR3 is CSASGGHGTQYF. In DNA, the CDR3 is TGCAGTGCTAGTGGGGGGCACGGGACCCAGTACTTC.

The sample holds a few counts of this clonotype. The chain combines TRBV5-5 with TRBJ1-1; D not resolved. The germline V gene encodes CDR1 SGHKS and CDR2 YYEKEE (reference sequence). V was clipped by 3 bases and J by 1 base, with 4 bases between them. The CDR3 runs to 12 residues. The CDR3 spells CASSWRNTEAFF. As DNA, the CDR3 is TGTGCCAGCAGCTGGAGGAACACTGAAGCTTTCTTT.

This clonotype was seen many times. This chain joins TRBV6-5 and TRBJ1-4, with unresolved D. Between the trimmed V and J ends, which lost 2 bases and 6 bases, there was a span of 7 bases. The CDR3 sequence is 13 residues long. Germline assignment: CDR1 MNHEY and CDR2 SVGAGI. This CDR3 is CASSYGGDEKLFF. The CDR3 DNA reads TGTGCCAGCAGTTACGGCGGGGATGAAAAACTGTTTTTT.

This clonotype was picked up one time. This may be a read error: a much more frequent sequence differs by one nucleotide. The J gene is TRBJ1-2, the V gene TRBV7-2, with a weak D call TRBD1 (6 bases). Germline V CDR1 and CDR2: SGHTA, FQGNSA. The CDR3 consists of 14 residues. CDR3 in amino acids: CASSSGTLVYVYTF. CDR3 nucleotides: TGTGCCAGCAGCTCCGGGACACTCGTCTATGTCTACACCTTC. Full variable domain (rest looked up from reference TRBV7-2 and TRBJ1-2): GAGVSQSPSNKVTEKGKDVELRCDPISGHTALYWYRQSLGQGLEFLIYFQGNSAPDKSGLPSDRFSAERTGGSVSTLTIQRTQQEDSAVYLCASSSGTLVYVYTFGSGTRLTVV.

J is TRBJ2-1 and V is TRBV5-1; 13 bases map to TRBD2. Germline V gene sequence: CDR1 SGHRS, CDR2 YFSETQ. CDR3 size: 15 residues. The ends lost 4 bases at V and 6 bases at J; junction bases unmatched: 4. CDR3 protein: CASSPGLAGSNEQFF. The CDR3 DNA sequence: TGCGCCAGCAGCCCGGGACTAGCGGGGTCCAATGAGCAGTTCTTC.

V and J are TRBV19 and TRBJ2-3; D is ambiguous. The V gene lost 4 bases and the J gene lost 5 bases, with 10 bases spanning the gap. CDR3 length: 13 residues. Germline values: CDR1 LNHDA, CDR2 SQIVND (reference sequence). CDR3 sequence: CASSTTYEDTQYF. As DNA, the CDR3 is TGTGCCAGTAGTACCACATACGAAGATACGCAGTATTTT. The full variable domain, its missing parts supplied by reference TRBV19 and TRBJ2-3, is DGGITQSPKYLFRKEGQNVTLSCEQNLNHDAMYWYRQDPGQGLRLIYYSQIVNDFQKGDIAEGYSVSREKKESFPLTVTSAQKNPTAFYLCASSTTYEDTQYFGPGTRLTVL.

This clonotype has ten or more counts. The chain links TRBV4-3 to TRBJ1-6; 7 bases align to TRBD1. Germline V gene lookup returns CDR1 LGHNA and CDR2 YSLEER. V gave up 4 bases and J gave up 7 bases; unmatched junction bases: 7. The CDR3 sequence is 15 residues long. The CDR3 loop is CASSRDSGPNSPLHF. For the CDR3, the DNA is TGCGCCAGCAGCCGGGACAGTGGGCCCAATTCACCCCTCCACTTT.

CDR3: CASRTTGEKLFF. The CDR3 DNA reads as TGTGCCAGCAGGACCACAGGGGAAAAACTGTTTTTT. The chain employs TRBV6-6 and TRBJ1-4; a weak D match, TRBD1 (6 bases). Trimming stripped 6 bases from V and 8 bases from J, with 10 bases between. Germline values: CDR1 MNHNY, CDR2 SVGAGI (reference sequence). CDR3 length equals 12 residues.

This clonotype was seen ten or more times. The CDR3 loop reads CASSLVPAGIRTDTQYF. The CDR3 DNA is TGTGCCAGCAGCTTAGTTCCAGCGGGGATACGCACAGATACGCAGTATTTT. The chain has TRBV7-2 and TRBJ2-3, with 7 positions matching TRBD2. This CDR3 contains 17 residues. CDR1 is SGHTA and CDR2 is FQGNSA in the germline V gene. The V and J ends lost 1 base and 1 base, in that order; junction bases with no gene match: 8.

This clonotype was counted at least ten times. This rearrangement joins TRBV5-4 to TRBJ2-2; a possible D gene is TRBD1 (6 bases). The CDR3 sequence is 19 residues long. The germline CDR1 and CDR2 sequences are SGHNT and YYREEE (reference sequence). V gave up 3 bases and J gave up 6 bases, with 27 bases separating them. Here the CDR3 reads CASSSPHPGRQGISGELFF. The CDR3 region has the DNA TGTGCCAGCAGCTCCCCACACCCCGGAAGGCAGGGGATTTCCGGGGAGCTGTTTTTT.

This clonotype was detected ten times or more. This chain connects TRBV12-3 or TRBV12-4 to TRBJ2-3; the D gene is possibly TRBD2 (7 bases). The CDR3 extends over 17 amino acids. The V and J ends lost 3 bases and 7 bases respectively, with 23 bases between them. DNA for the CDR3: TGTGCCAGCAGTTTTCACATGGGGGGGCAAGGGAGGTATACGCAGTATTTT. Translating it yields CASSFHMGGQGRYTQYF.

This clonotype was seen at least ten times. The chain recombines TRBV24-1 with TRBJ2-1; D might be TRBD1 (5 bases). The CDR3 extends over 13 amino acids. The germline V and J ends were trimmed by 9 bases and 1 base, with 9 bases remaining between them. CDR1 and CDR2 from the germline V gene are KGHDR and SFDVKD. The CDR3 coding sequence is TGTGCCACCGCTCAGGGTTCCTACAATGAGCAGTTCTTC. Translation gives CATAQGSYNEQFF.

This clonotype was observed many times. The rearrangement links TRBV20-1 to TRBJ2-7, with D unclear. The CDR3 has 14 residues. V was clipped by 0 bases and J by 3 bases, with 12 bases between them. The V gene's germline CDR1 is DFQATT and CDR2 SNEGSKA (reference sequence). Written as DNA, the CDR3 is TGCAGTGCTAGAGACGGACGCCAATACTACGAGCAGTACTTC. Its translation is CSARDGRQYYEQYF.

This clonotype was counted many times. The genes are TRBV5-1 and TRBJ2-1, with 9 positions matching TRBD1. Per germline, CDR1 SGHRS and CDR2 YFSETQ. J lost 9 bases, V lost 4 bases, and 2 bases had no gene match. The CDR3 length is 12 residues. The CDR3 reads CASSQTGGEQFF. The CDR3 nucleotides are TGCGCCAGCAGCCAGACAGGGGGTGAGCAGTTCTTC. Together with reference TRBV5-1 and TRBJ2-1, the CDR3 gives the full variable domain: KAGVTQTPRYLIKTRGQQVTLSCSPISGHRSVSWYQQTPGQGLQFLFEYFSETQRNKGNFPGRFSGRQFSNSRSEMNVSTLELGDSALYLCASSQTGGEQFFGPGTRLTVL.

This clonotype was seen at least ten times. The chain combines TRBV28 with TRBJ1-1; 7 bases are a match to TRBD1. The CDR3 spans 17 residues. Germline CDR1 reads MDHEN; CDR2 reads SYDVKM. Losses at the gene ends were 7 bases for V and 0 bases for J; bases not matched to a gene: 14. The DNA for the CDR3 is TGTGCCAGCACCTATTTGAGGGGGCCTCTGGTGAACACTGAAGCTTTCTTT. Encoded protein: CASTYLRGPLVNTEAFF.

The CDR3 DNA is TGTGCCAGCAGCTTGGCGGCAGGGAGCACAGATACGCAGTATTTT. Protein: CASSLAAGSTDTQYF. This rearrangement joins TRBV5-6 to TRBJ2-3; D is perhaps TRBD1 (5 bases). The germline CDR1 and CDR2 sequences are SGHDT and YYEEEE. V was pared by 0 bases and J by 0 bases, with 8 bases between. The CDR3 consists of 15 residues.